This TCR beta chain was identified in a study of long-term antiretroviral therapy in people with HIV. The germline V gene encodes CDR1 MNHEY and CDR2 SVGAGI. This CDR3 contains 15 residues. Trimming cost V 6 bases and J 1 base; bases outside gene matches: 5. At the survey level, the v3.0 immunoSEQ assay was run. Using immunoSEQ multiplex PCR, the repertoire was profiled, and TCRdb retains in-frame clones only, with some absent. The sample includes approximately 17,000 clones, more than 85% of them seen just once. All participants with HIV were treated in the United States. The V call is TRBV6-5, the J call TRBJ2-7; 11 bases are shared with TRBD2. The sequence was obtained from a middle-aged woman with HIV. Sequencing used unsorted PBMCs, obtained 0.6 years after starting antiretroviral therapy. CDR3: CASRRTSGGSYEQYF. The DNA of the CDR3 is TGTGCCAGCAGAAGAACTAGCGGGGGTTCCTACGAGCAGTACTTC.